This TCR beta chain comes out of a study of CD8+CD57+ T cells in acquired aplastic anemia. Across the whole study: Isolated CD4+ and CD8+ cells, once sorted, yielded DNA averaging roughly 3.2 ug. General study findings and limits: Between patients and controls, CD8+ Simpson's diversity did not vary significantly. There were roughly 30 CD8+ CDR3 sequences that occurred in both patients and controls.

TCR beta VDJ and CDR3 profiling used genomic DNA as template. TCRdb itself ran the reads through MiXCR, one entry per CDR3 protein. In the table there are around 230,000 distinct CDR3 sequences, roughly 55% of which are singletons. The sample holds many counts of this clonotype. The antigen remains undetermined. CDR1 and CDR2 from the germline V gene are LNHNV and YYDKDF (reference sequence). The V end was cut by 1 base, the J end by 5 bases, with 11 bases between. The CDR3 runs 15 residues. The sample comprised sorted CD4+, CD8+, or CD8+CD57+ T cells (not recorded which) from PBMCs. J is TRBJ2-2 and V is TRBV15; D is undetermined. The TCR was taken from a human donor in good health. The CDR3 DNA sequence: TGTGCCACCAGCAGAGGATTTGAGGTTACCGGGGAGCTGTTTTTT. Translating gives CATSRGFEVTGELFF.